This T cell receptor (beta chain) was sequenced during a study of Tregs in tolerant kidney transplant recipients. Study summary: Mixed chimerism was transient after nonmyeloablative marrow transplants from related graft donors. Study outcomes and limitations: Changing PCR primers prevented nucleotide comparison between some patients' samples. Biological reproducibility was not directly addressed, but technical replication error appeared minimal.

Assay: immunoSEQ multiplex PCR; the TCRdb copy retains only in-frame clones and omits some. The sample records tens of thousands of clones, less than 90% being singletons. Unstimulated Tregs (CD4+CD25+CD127-) and CD4+CD25- non-Tregs were sorted from PBMCs. This clone was recorded only once. What it recognizes is unknown. The clonotype originates from a human donor who received a combined kidney and bone marrow transplant. Here the sequenced sample was CD4+ T cells from blood, taken before the transplant.

The CDR3 loop is CASSLGPSLAGRNYF. The CDR3 DNA is TGTGCCAGCAGCTTAGGGCCTAGCCTAGCGGGCCGCAACTACTTC. The V call is TRBV7-2, the J call TRBJ2-7; 8 bases align to TRBD2. In germline, CDR1 is SGHTA, CDR2 FQGNSA. This CDR3 contains 15 residues. The ends lost 1 base at V and 13 bases at J; junction bases unmatched: 15.